Sequencing of this T cell receptor beta chain was carried out in a study of multiple sclerosis patients with progressive multifocal leukoencephalopathy. Method: immunoSEQ multiplex PCR; TCRdb's copy keeps in-frame clones and lacks some. The sample carries tens of thousands of clones, 75% to 90% recorded once. This sample's time point: time of PML onset. CDR3 size: 13 residues. In germline, CDR1 is MRHNA, CDR2 SNTAGT. The V gene lost 3 bases and the J gene lost 7 bases, with 12 bases spanning the gap. This clone has just a few counts. This TCR was sampled from a woman aged 25 to 39 with progressive multifocal leukoencephalopathy. Specimen: PBMCs, collected from a patient treated with natalizumab. V is TRBV6-4 and J is TRBJ1-2; a weak D match, TRBD1 (6 bases). This CDR3 reads CASSEQGGRGYTF. DNA of the CDR3: TGTGCCAGCAGTGAACAGGGAGGACGTGGCTACACCTTC.